This T cell receptor (beta chain) was documented in a study of T cells in Graves' hyperthyroidism and ophthalmopathy. TCR beta CDR3 regions were amplified from RNA. The HTBI primer set was used in a first-round RT-PCR of the TCR CDR3. MiXCR was run by TCRdb on the multiplex PCR reads, yielding one entry per CDR3 protein. This table holds about 590,000 distinct CDR3 sequences, approximately 14% found once. A few counts support this clonotype. Trimming removed 2 bases from V and 6 bases from J, with 11 bases in between. Per the germline V gene, CDR1 is SGHRS and CDR2 is YFSETQ. CDR3 size: 13 residues. Those with hyperthyroidism were 18 to 65 years old, newly diagnosed, and ill for under 2 months. Diagnosis relied on clinical symptoms, serum thyroxine and TRAb, thyroid ultrasound and orbital computed tomography.

This receptor was obtained from a woman aged 25 to 39 with Graves' hyperthyroidism. The chain links TRBV5-1 to TRBJ1-1; no clear D. Sequencing was done on a sample of blood. The CDR3 spells CASSLSPRAEAFF. CDR3 nucleotide sequence: TGCGCCAGCAGCTTATCCCCGCGAGCTGAAGCTTTCTTT.